The source of this TCR beta chain is a study of T cells in severe cutaneous drug reactions (dated by TCRdb to the late 2010s). Concerning the study at large: Patients were recruited between about 2011 and 2018 from Taiwan, Thailand and a European registry network. Only patients with a probable or definite SJS/TEN or DRESS diagnosis by RegiSCAR criteria were enrolled. Assignment of the culprit drug relied on both the Naranjo algorithm and the ALDEN drug causality algorithm. Blister fluids/cells, PBMC and other biological samples were taken from patients in the acute stage or the recovery stage. Bulk TCR sequencing was combined with single-cell sequencing, quantitative PCR validation, functional assays and transgenic mouse experiments. To build the libraries, iRepertoire multiplex PCR was used, and the authors pointed to a comparison in which iRepertoire and 5' RACE methods, with or without UMI, captured abundant clonotypes similarly.

Comment on this clonotype: The target of this receptor is not known.

For CDR1 and CDR2, the germline V gene (reference sequence) lists DFQATT and SNEGSKA. The CDR3 measures 16 amino acids from cysteine to phenylalanine. The entry carries no DNA sequence. General findings and caveats noted by the study authors: All seven CBZ-SJS/TEN blister samples contained a public TCRbeta CDR3 (mean around 15%), which was undetectable or scarce in tolerant-control and healthy-donor PBMC. A strong increase in TRBV12-4 usage was observed in CBZ-SJS/TEN patients, with averages of about 32% in blister cells and around 5% in PBMC. Whether the public TCR generalizes to SJS/TEN caused by other drugs was noted by the authors as still needing further study.

The donors whose samples were sequenced had carbamazepine-induced Stevens-Johnson syndrome or toxic epidermal necrolysis (CBZ-SJS/TEN). Next-generation sequencing was used to profile the T cell receptor repertoires of patients with drug-induced severe cutaneous adverse reactions in a search for drug-specific clonotypes. RNA was isolated either from blister cells of skin lesions or from peripheral blood mononuclear cells. For both bulk and single-cell sequencing, libraries were prepared with the iRepertoire multiplex PCR system using TCR subtype-specific primers. Multiplex PCR using primers aimed at the V, D and J gene regions produced the bulk TCR beta libraries. Bulk TCR library preparation used roughly 95-550 ng of RNA per sample as input. An Illumina MiSeq was used to sequence bulk TCR beta amplicons. The original pipeline was this. Sample misassignments and low-quality sequencing reads were filtered out during quality control steps. CDR3 was defined as the amino acids lying between the Y[YFLI]C motif of the V-gene and the [FW]GXGT motif of the J-segment. CDR3 clonotypes and TRBV and TRBJ gene assignments were based on the IMGT database. TRBV expression in each sample was normalized to the mean of the same gene in PBMC from about 44 healthy donors. TCRdb reprocessed the raw reads; every CDR3 protein sequence is a single record, and DNA is not supplied. In this record, the V and J calls reflect TCRdb's handling and not the investigators' own analysis. The record for this sample contains about 9,600 distinct CDR3 sequences. The ten top clones hold under 25% of the sample.

Here the chain combines TRBV20-1 and TRBJ2-1; TCRdb's D call, TRBD2, is unchecked because there is no DNA. Sequencing input: cells from a skin blister. The cell subset or site tag for this specimen amounts to: unsorted cells from skin lesion blisters. The clonotype was recovered from a human donor with Stevens-Johnson syndrome, a severe cutaneous drug reaction. The CDR3 reads CSARDRLAGGPGEQFF.